The 10 T cell receptor beta chains below were found in one sample sequenced in a study of identical twins. TCRdb recomputed calls from the 5' RACE reads with MiXCR, one row per CDR3 protein. The table has 1.5 million to 2 million distinct CDR3 sequences, 32% seen once; the top ten hold around 0.25%. Sequenced input: cord blood. The source is a newborn girl in good health.

The CDR3 region is CASRSSGRSSYNEQFF. The CDR3 DNA reads TGTGCCAGCAGGTCTAGCGGGAGGAGCTCCTACAATGAGCAGTTCTTC. The chain combines TRBV2 with TRBJ2-1; TRBD2 agrees at 11 bases. CDR3 size: 16 residues. Germline assignment: CDR1 SNHLY and CDR2 FYNNEI. Trimming at V came to 6 bases and at J to 0 bases, leaving 4 bases not matched to a gene.

The chain uses TRBV6-6 and TRBJ1-1; D not certain. Germline loops: CDR1 MNHNY, CDR2 SVGAGI (reference sequence). The CDR3 extends over 17 amino acids. V was shortened by 2 bases and J by 2 bases, with 18 bases between the two germline ends. The CDR3 sequence is CASSYRVKEGINTEAFF. In DNA, the CDR3 is TGTGCCAGCAGTTACAGAGTCAAGGAAGGTATCAACACTGAAGCTTTCTTT.

This clonotype was recorded a few times. The rearrangement uses TRBV12-3 or TRBV12-4 and TRBJ2-7, with 9 bases lining up with TRBD2. With V trimmed by 3 bases and J by 5 bases, 11 bases remained unmatched. There are 16 residues in the CDR3. The CDR3 loop reads CASSFFTSGHFNEQYF. The CDR3 coding sequence is TGTGCCAGCAGTTTCTTCACTAGCGGGCACTTCAACGAGCAGTACTTC.

There are a few counts of this clonotype. CDR3 in DNA: TGTGCCAGCAGCTTGGCCAGGGCCCTGACCTCCTACAATGAGCAGTTCTTC. Translating it yields CASSLARALTSYNEQFF. The V call is TRBV5-6, the J call TRBJ2-1, with a possible D match to TRBD1 (5 bases). The ends were cut back, 0 bases at V and 0 bases at J, with 13 bases in the middle. Looked up from germline, CDR1 is SGHDT and CDR2 is YYEEEE. The CDR3 is 17 amino acids.

The rearrangement joins TRBV25-1 to TRBJ2-7, with 9 bases aligning to TRBD1. The germline gives CDR1 MGHDK, CDR2 SYGVNS. The length of the CDR3 is 15 residues. V lost 4 bases, J lost 3 bases, and 7 bases stayed unmatched. The CDR3 protein is CASSGRPGQGYEQYF. CDR3 nucleotide sequence: TGTGCCAGCAGTGGACGGCCGGGACAGGGCTACGAGCAGTACTTC.

The rearrangement links TRBV3-1 to TRBJ2-1; 16 positions match TRBD2. The CDR3 is made up of 17 amino acids. The germline V gene encodes CDR1 LGHDT and CDR2 YNNKEL (reference sequence). The junction had 5 bases not matched to a gene; V was cut back by 3 bases and J by 6 bases. The CDR3 region has the DNA TGTGCCAGCAGCCAGGGACTAGCGGGGGGGCAGGCCAATGAGCAGTTCTTC. It translates to CASSQGLAGGQANEQFF.

The rearrangement uses TRBV2 and TRBJ1-2, with TRBD1 identical over 7 bases. The CDR3 runs 13 residues. From germline, CDR1 is SNHLY and CDR2 FYNNEI. Losses at the gene ends were 10 bases for V and 7 bases for J; bases not matched to a gene: 12. CDR3 bases: TGTGCCACCCGTGTAACAGGGGAAAGTGGCTACACCTTC. This translates into CATRVTGESGYTF.

This clonotype was counted at least ten times. Relative to the germline gene, one junction end is altered; a read error may explain this. The rearrangement links TRBV4-1 to TRBJ2-1, with 8 bases aligning to TRBD1. Per germline, CDR1 MGHRA and CDR2 YSYEKL. CDR3 length: 15 amino acids. The DNA of the CDR3 is TGTGCCAGCAGCCGTGGACAGGGCCCCTACAATGAGCAGTTCTTC. Amino acid sequence: CASSRGQGPYNEQFF.

The V gene is TRBV5-6, the J gene TRBJ2-3, with a tentative D call TRBD1 (6 bases). The CDR3 spans 22 residues. CDR1 and CDR2 from the germline V gene are SGHDT and YYEEEE. Trimming stripped 2 bases from V and 1 base from J, with 32 bases between. In DNA, the CDR3 is TGTGCCAGCAGCTTCTCGCACAGGGCCAACTTACCAAACGGGGCCTGCACAGATACGCAGTATTTT. As protein: CASSFSHRANLPNGACTDTQYF.

J is TRBJ2-1 and V is TRBV10-3; TRBD2 matches 10 bases. V lost 3 bases to trimming and J lost 8 bases; unmatched junction nucleotides: 7. This CDR3 has 15 residues. Germline loops: CDR1 ENHRY, CDR2 SYGVKD. The CDR3 region is CAISDPGSGRYEQFF. CDR3 sequence (DNA): TGTGCCATCAGTGACCCCGGTAGCGGGAGGTATGAGCAGTTCTTC.